A selection of T cell receptor beta chains follows, all from one sample in a study of T cell responses to AZD1222 COVID-19 vaccine. Sequencing used immunoSEQ multiplex PCR; TCRdb keeps in-frame clones, though not all of them. The sample consists of 90,000 to 100,000 clones, around 85% of them appearing once. Sample: peripheral blood, taken 28 days after the second AZD1222 dose. The receptors were sampled from an adult who received the AZD1222 COVID-19 vaccine. Both conserved end residues are part of each CDR3. Each record gives: clone size, J gene, V gene, D gene, CDR3 protein, CDR3 DNA. The D gene is left open where the match is weak. Not all rows give a size; the values are once, few, many and, for expanded clones, a class.

- TRBJ2-1 TRBV20-1 - CSASLGRDEQFF TGCAGTGCTAGTTTGGGCAGGGATGAGCAGTTCTTC
- TRBJ1-5 TRBV9 - CASSSGLTNQPQHF TGTGCCAGCAGCTCGGGACTGACTAATCAGCCCCAGCATTTT
few TRBJ1-6 TRBV5-4 - CASSPVQGLGSPLHF TGTGCCAGCAGCCCAGTTCAGGGGTTGGGGTCACCCCTCCACTTT
- TRBJ1-5 TRBV27 - CASSLNAVQPQHF TGTGCCAGCAGTTTAAACGCAGTTCAGCCCCAGCATTTT
- TRBJ1-1 TRBV12-3/TRBV12-4 - CASTRAREAFF TGTGCCAGCACCCGGGCCCGTGAAGCTTTCTTT
once TRBJ1-1 TRBV6-5 - CATIWGRTEAFF TGTGCCACCATCTGGGGGCGGACTGAAGCTTTCTTT
- TRBJ1-2 TRBV2 - CATEGRKDGYTF TGTGCCACCGAAGGGAGGAAGGATGGCTACACCTTC
once TRBJ1-1 TRBV4-3 - CASSQVMELGTEAFF TGCGCCAGCAGCCAAGTCATGGAATTGGGCACTGAAGCTTTCTTT
- TRBJ1-5 TRBV4-1 - CASSQADRYSLPNQPQHF TGCGCCAGCAGCCAAGCCGACAGATACTCCCTACCGAATCAGCCCCAGCATTTT
- TRBJ2-3 TRBV7-3 TRBD2 CASSLGLAVTDTQYF TGTGCCAGCAGCCTGGGACTAGCGGTGACAGATACGCAGTATTTT
- TRBJ2-1 TRBV24-1 - CATSDSARGNNEQFF TGTGCCACCAGTGATTCAGCCAGGGGTAACAATGAGCAGTTCTTC
- TRBJ2-5 TRBV6-5 - CASGVQGGEETQYF TGTGCCAGCGGCGTTCAGGGGGGGGAAGAGACCCAGTACTTC
- TRBJ2-2 TRBV5-6 - CASSHGLTGELFF TGTGCCAGCAGTCACGGACTCACCGGGGAGCTGTTTTTT
once TRBJ2-1 TRBV7-9 TRBD2 CASTPLTGTSINEQFF TGTGCCAGCACGCCCCTAACCGGGACTAGTATTAATGAGCAGTTCTTC
- TRBJ1-1 TRBV7-8 - CASSLSQAGARGAFF TGTGCCAGCAGCTTAAGTCAGGCAGGGGCGCGGGGGGCTTTCTTT
- TRBJ1-3 TRBV7-8 - CASSLRGDVGPIYF TGTGCCAGCAGCTTGCGGGGGGACGTGGGTCCCATATATTTT